This T cell receptor (beta chain) was captured by sequencing in a study of T cells in localized non-small cell lung cancer. Study-wide results and limits: Heterogeneity stays possible, as sequencing covered only one tumor region. Adjacent lung had a median about 60 of the 100 largest tumor clones.

Deletions cut 5 bases from V and 3 bases from J, with 10 bases between. The CDR3 totals 12 residues. CDR1 is SQVTM, CDR2 ANQGSEA, per germline. Assay: immunoSEQ multiplex PCR; the TCRdb copy retains only in-frame clones and omits some. The table lists 86,000 or so clones, approximately 85% of them singletons, with 2.8% in the top ten. To note about this clone: What it binds is unknown.

Sequenced here: peripheral blood, sampled before any cancer treatment. This TCR derives from a man aged 40 to 69 with stage I lung adenocarcinoma. The V gene is TRBV29-1, the J gene TRBJ2-5; possibly TRBD1 for D (6 bases). DNA for the CDR3: TGCAGCGTTAACAGGGACAAAGAGACCCAGTACTTC. The encoded protein is CSVNRDKETQYF.